This T cell receptor beta chain was recovered during a study of low-dose radiotherapy and immunotherapy resistance in tumors. Time point given: before trial treatment. Primers used for first-strand cDNA, a TRAV- and TRBV-specific set, covered both alpha and beta chains. Both a constant-region primer and a V-primer adapter served to amplify TCRs across roughly 20 PCR cycles. TCRdb reprocessed the reads with MiXCR, giving one entry per CDR3 protein. The sample lists 64,000 or so distinct CDR3 sequences; 31% were seen once. Trimming left V 11 bases short and J 0 bases short, with 17 bases between. The CDR3 extends over 15 amino acids. Germline CDR1 reads ENHRY; CDR2 reads SYGVKD.

The TCR originated in a female donor with ovarian cancer. The rearrangement uses TRBV10-3 and TRBJ1-3; no clear D gene. The material was PBMCs, obtained before treatment. DNA of the CDR3: TGTGCCGTCCGGCGGCCTACTTACTCTGGAAACACCATATATTTT. Translating it yields CAVRRPTYSGNTIYF.